Listed here are 14 T cell receptor beta chains from one sample, sequenced in a study of T cell repertoires in cytomegalovirus infection. Via MiXCR, TCRdb re-called the reads, giving one row per CDR3 protein. The table has about 500,000 distinct CDR3 sequences, 25% to 35% seen once. Antigens for these TCRs are unknown. The starting material was cultured PBMCs, obtained from culture after CMV antigen stimulation. These receptors were obtained from a human donor in good health (CMV status not recorded). Some clones in this sample may be carry-over from other donors' samples.

This chain uses TRBV12-3 or TRBV12-4 with TRBJ2-1, with D possibly called TRBD1 or TRBD2 (6 bases each). Trimming removed 4 bases from V and 4 bases from J, with 17 bases in between. The CDR3 spans 16 residues. The CDR3 spells CASSSPRAGTYNEQFF. Here the CDR3 DNA reads TGTGCCAGCAGTTCCCCAAGGGCGGGGACATACAATGAGCAGTTCTTC.

This clonotype was detected only a few times. The V and J genes are TRBV6-5 and TRBJ1-5, with D perhaps matching TRBD1 (5 bases). Germline CDR1 MNHEY, CDR2 SVGAGI. Trimming shortened V by 6 bases and J by 0 bases, and 15 bases separated the two germline ends. The CDR3 spans 16 residues. CDR3 in DNA: TGTGCCAGCAGCCGATGGGCAGGGAGTAGCAATCAGCCCCAGCATTTT. Amino acid sequence: CASSRWAGSSNQPQHF.

The V call is TRBV6-1, the J call TRBJ2-3; tentative D call: TRBD1 (6 bases). Germline assignment: CDR1 MNHNS and CDR2 SASEGT. With 1 base removed from V and 5 bases from J, the gap between germline ends came to 19 bases. This CDR3 comprises 17 residues. In nucleotides, the CDR3 is TGTGCCAGCAGTGAAGGGGGGACAACCCGACCCCGAGATACGCAGTATTTT. This gives the protein CASSEGGTTRPRDTQYF.

V gene TRBV9 combines with J gene TRBJ2-7; D is possibly TRBD1 (6 bases). The CDR3 sequence is 13 residues long. Germline CDR1 is SGDLS and CDR2 is YYNGEE. V lost 2 bases to trimming and J lost 5 bases, with 11 bases between them. The CDR3 loop is CASSVQGNHEQYF. The CDR3 bases are TGTGCCAGCAGCGTTCAGGGGAATCACGAGCAGTACTTC.

This clonotype has a handful of counts. The chain has TRBV6-2 or TRBV6-3 and TRBJ2-5; 13 bases line up with TRBD2. This CDR3 has 15 amino acids. Germline CDR1 and CDR2: MNHEY and SVGEGT. With V trimmed by 5 bases and J by 5 bases, 5 bases remained unmatched. This CDR3 is CASSRRTSGSETQYF. The CDR3 nucleotides read TGTGCCAGCAGTCGCCGGACTAGCGGGAGTGAGACCCAGTACTTC.

A few counts support this clonotype. The V and J genes are TRBV11-2 and TRBJ2-1; TRBD1 or TRBD2 may be the D gene (5 bases each). The CDR3 runs 16 residues. Germline lookup yields CDR1 SGHAT and CDR2 FQNNGV. Trimming took 4 bases from V and 6 from J, leaving 19 bases between them. The CDR3 region has the DNA TGTGCCAGCAGCTCCTCACTCATGGGGGTAAGCAATGAGCAGTTCTTC. This sequence encodes CASSSSLMGVSNEQFF. Filled out from reference TRBV11-2 and TRBJ2-1, the complete variable domain reads EAGVAQSPRYKIIEKRQSVAFWCNPISGHATLYWYQQILGQGPKLLIQFQNNGVVDDSQLPKDRFSAERLKGVDSTLKIQPAKLEDSAVYLCASSSSLMGVSNEQFFGPGTRLTVL.

This clonotype has a handful of counts. The chain links TRBV23-1 to TRBJ1-1, with a weak D call TRBD1 (6 bases). TRBV23-1 is an open reading frame whose function is uncertain. V shed 7 bases and J shed 5 bases, with 11 bases lying between them. The CDR3 runs 12 residues. Written as DNA, the CDR3 is TGCGCCAGCACATACAGGGTTACTGAAGCTTTCTTT. Amino acid sequence: CASTYRVTEAFF.

J is TRBJ2-4 and V is TRBV28, with D possibly being TRBD2 (5 bases). This CDR3 contains 16 residues. Germline V lookup: CDR1 MDHEN, CDR2 SYDVKM. V lost 3 bases to trimming and J lost 0 bases, with 12 bases between them. CDR3 bases: TGTGCCAGCAGTTTGCCGGGAACCCGAGCCAAAAACATTCAGTACTTC. Translating it yields CASSLPGTRAKNIQYF.

This clonotype came up a few times. The rearrangement uses TRBV2 and TRBJ2-2; D is unresolved. V was pared by 6 bases and J by 8 bases, with 7 bases between. CDR1 and CDR2 from the germline V gene are SNHLY and FYNNEI. This CDR3 spans 11 amino acids. The CDR3 DNA is TGTGCCAGCAGCGTTCTTGGGGAGCTGTTTTTT. Its translation: CASSVLGELFF.

The chain is built from TRBV4-3 and TRBJ2-2; D gene unclear. V was pared by 1 base and J by 7 bases, with 13 bases between. CDR3 length: 15 amino acids. Germline V CDR1 and CDR2: LGHNA, YSLEER. This CDR3 reads CASSQGERGGGELFF. For the CDR3, the DNA is TGCGCCAGCAGCCAAGGCGAGCGAGGCGGCGGGGAGCTGTTTTTT.

This clonotype was counted between two and nine times. This chain connects TRBV7-6 to TRBJ2-3; tentatively, D is TRBD2 (5 bases). CDR1 is SGHVS, CDR2 FNYEAQ, per germline. V lost 3 bases, J lost 3 bases, and 10 bases lay in between. The CDR3 covers 14 residues. The CDR3 DNA sequence: TGTGCCAGCAGCTTGTGGTGGGAGACAGATACGCAGTATTTT. As protein: CASSLWWETDTQYF.

This clonotype was detected ten times or more. This chain connects TRBV7-8 to TRBJ2-3; 8 bases agree with TRBD1. V shed 5 bases, J shed 3 bases, and the junction held 1 base outside the gene matches. This CDR3 has 13 amino acids. Germline assignment: CDR1 SGHVS and CDR2 FQNEAQ. CDR3 region: CASSGQGTDTQYF. The CDR3 nucleotides are TGTGCCAGCAGCGGACAGGGAACAGATACGCAGTATTTT.

This clonotype was counted only a few times. The rearrangement joins TRBV19 to TRBJ2-1; 10 positions agree with TRBD2. CDR1 and CDR2 (germline): LNHDA, SQIVND (reference sequence). The ends lost 3 bases at V and 2 bases at J; junction bases unmatched: 4. The CDR3 has 16 residues. The CDR3 sequence is CASSIVAGGPYNEQFF. CDR3 DNA: TGTGCCAGTAGTATCGTAGCGGGAGGCCCCTACAATGAGCAGTTCTTC.

V usage is TRBV6-8 and J usage is TRBJ1-1; D remains unclear. The CDR3 loop spans 15 amino acids. V lost 2 bases and J lost 1, with 11 bases in between. Germline V gene sequence: CDR1 MNHGY, CDR2 SAAAGT. The CDR3 loop is CASSYTMQENTEAFF. In DNA form, the CDR3 reads TGTGCCAGCAGTTACACAATGCAGGAGAACACTGAAGCTTTCTTT.